These 27 T cell receptor beta chains were all obtained from the same sample, sequenced in a study of molecular identifiers for immune sequencing clone quantification. MiXCR, applied by TCRdb to the PCR reads, yields one record per CDR3 protein. Of under 800,000 distinct CDR3 sequences in the sample, 25% were seen once. Source material: naive CD8+ T cells from blood, with Jurkat cell RNA spiked in. Described subset: FACS-sorted CD8+CD4-CCR7+CD45RA+ naive T cells. Receptor source: a human donor in good health. Some libraries in this study had Jurkat cell RNA spiked in.

This clonotype was detected ten times or more. The chain carries TRBV20-1 and TRBJ2-7; TRBD2 matches 7 bases. Germline trimming cut 0 bases from V and 0 bases from J; bases unmatched to any gene: 8. The V gene's germline CDR1 is DFQATT and CDR2 SNEGSKA (reference sequence). CDR3 size: 16 residues. CDR3 loop: CSARDLSGASSYEQYF. The DNA of the CDR3 is TGCAGTGCTAGAGACCTCAGCGGGGCTAGCTCCTACGAGCAGTACTTC.

Worth noting for this clonotype: The CDR3 does not end in the conserved phenylalanine or tryptophan, so this is likely a read error. This chain connects TRBV12-3 or TRBV12-4 to TRBJ2-5, with TRBD1 matching over 8 bases. The ends lost 9 bases at V and 4 bases at J; junction bases unmatched: 13. There are 15 residues in the CDR3. DNA of the CDR3: TGTGCCAGTAGTCCCGACAGGGGTTTAGGAGAGACCCAGTACTCC. Its protein is CASSPDRGLGETQYS.

This clonotype has just a few counts. The rearrangement links TRBV4-1 to TRBJ2-7; D is tentatively TRBD1 or TRBD2 (5 bases each). CDR3 length: 16 residues. Germline V CDR1 and CDR2: MGHRA, YSYEKL. V was shortened by 1 base and J by 2 bases, with 15 bases between the two germline ends. The CDR3, as DNA: TGCGCCAGCAGCCAAGCCGGGACCCCAAGCCCCTACGAGCAGTACTTC. Encoded protein: CASSQAGTPSPYEQYF.

The genes are TRBV28 and TRBJ1-1; TRBD1 might be the D (5 bases). Germline loops: CDR1 MDHEN, CDR2 SYDVKM. Trimming shortened V by 1 base and J by 3 bases, and 21 bases separated the two germline ends. CDR3 length: 18 residues. The CDR3 coding sequence is TGTGCCAGCAGTTTATTCGGCAGGGAGGGAGTATGGGACACTGAAGCTTTCTTT. Residues: CASSLFGREGVWDTEAFF.

Remarks on this clonotype: A read error may be the cause here, since a much bigger clone is one base away. This sequence joins TRBV5-6 and TRBJ1-5; the D is unclear. The CDR3 contains 15 residues. Germline V gene sequence: CDR1 SGHDT, CDR2 YYEEEE. CDR3 sequence (DNA): TGTGCCTGCAGCTCCCAGGCCCCTGGGGATCAGCCCCAGCATTTT. It translates to CACSSQAPGDQPQHF.

Of note for this clonotype: At one of its ends the junction is not consistent with the germline gene, which may arise from a read error. The chain uses TRBV14 and TRBJ2-3; 7 positions agree with TRBD1. The CDR3 sequence is 13 residues long. Germline CDR1 and CDR2: SGHDN and FVKESK. The CDR3 coding sequence is TGTGCCAGCAGCCAAGCCCGGACAGGTCCTAGGAATTTT. Its protein product is CASSQARTGPRNF.

Remarks on this clonotype: Its ends do not fully match the called genes, so a read error is possible. This chain links TRBV11-2 with TRBJ2-3, with D possibly being TRBD1 (5 bases). CDR3 length: 15 residues. Germline V gives CDR1 SGHAT, CDR2 FQNNGV. This CDR3 reads CASSLGGQSTGTQYF. For the CDR3, the DNA is TGTGCCAGCAGCTTAGGGGGCCAGAGCACAGGTACGCAGTATTTT.

This clonotype was seen repeatedly, ten times or more. The CDR3 nucleotides read TGCAGTGCTTGTGGGCAGTCGAAGCCCGAGCAGTACTTC. This encodes CSACGQSKPEQYF. The chain couples TRBV20-1 to TRBJ2-7, with D unresolved. The CDR3 length is 13 residues. Germline lookup yields CDR1 DFQATT and CDR2 SNEGSKA (reference sequence). Between the trimmed V and J ends, which lost 5 bases and 6 bases, there was a span of 17 bases.

This clonotype was seen at least ten times. The gene calls are TRBV6-6 and TRBJ2-7; possibly TRBD2 for D (6 bases). Germline values: CDR1 MNHNY, CDR2 SVGAGI (reference sequence). CDR3 length equals 12 residues. The V end was cut by 6 bases, the J end by 6 bases, with 12 bases between. The chain's CDR3 is CASSLPGGEQYF. The CDR3 DNA reads as TGTGCCAGCAGCCTTCCCGGGGGCGAGCAGTACTTC.

This clonotype has just a few counts. The chain is built from TRBV7-9 and TRBJ2-7, with 8 bases matching TRBD2. V was clipped by 5 bases and J by 7 bases; unmatched bases: 13. Germline-derived CDR1 and CDR2 are SEHNR and FQNEAQ (reference sequence). This CDR3 has 15 residues. CDR3 residues: CASSHPTHPGGEQYF. The DNA of the CDR3 is TGTGCCAGCAGCCATCCGACACACCCGGGGGGGGAGCAGTACTTC.

This clonotype was detected many times. The chain couples TRBV12-3 or TRBV12-4 to TRBJ1-4; D uncertain. V lost 8 bases, J lost 11 bases, and 15 bases lay in between. The CDR3 contains 12 residues. In DNA, the CDR3 is TGTGCCAGCGGAGGCCTACTTGGTAAACTGTTTTTT. As protein: CASGGLLGKLFF.

This chain links TRBV27 with TRBJ1-5; a weak D match, TRBD1 (5 bases). This CDR3 has 16 residues. Germline CDR1 and CDR2: MNHEY and SMNVEV (reference sequence). The V end lost 2 bases, the J end lost 5 bases, and 16 bases lay between the germline ends. CDR3 sequence: CASSLRAGWAHQPQHF. DNA for the CDR3: TGTGCCAGCAGTTTAAGGGCAGGGTGGGCCCATCAGCCCCAGCATTTT.

Notes on this clonotype: Compared with germline, one end of the junction differs, possibly owing to a read error. The CDR3 nucleotides read TGTGCCAGCTCTCTCAGAACTGGGGACACCCAGTACTTT. It is translated as CASSLRTGDTQYF. This rearrangement joins TRBV5-8 to TRBJ2-5; D may be TRBD1 (6 bases). CDR1 SGHTS and CDR2 YDEGEE come from the germline V gene. CDR3 length: 13 residues.

This clonotype was counted many times. The V and J genes are TRBV7-9 and TRBJ2-6, with 7 bases aligning to TRBD2. Germline V gives CDR1 SEHNR, CDR2 FQNEAQ (reference sequence). Unmatched junction bases numbered 9, after V lost 6 bases and J lost 1 base. The CDR3 loop spans 17 amino acids. The CDR3 nucleotides are TGTGCCAGCAGTCTAGCTAGCGGTATATCTGGGGCCAACGTCCTGACTTTC. The encoded protein is CASSLASGISGANVLTF.

The chain employs TRBV10-3 and TRBJ2-3; D is possibly TRBD1 (5 bases). Germline assignment: CDR1 ENHRY and CDR2 SYGVKD. Trimming cost V 3 bases and J 0 bases, with 16 bases left between them. This CDR3 spans 17 amino acids. Here the CDR3 reads CAISDRVQGLSTDTQYF. The CDR3 DNA reads TGTGCCATCAGTGATCGGGTCCAGGGCCTAAGCACAGATACGCAGTATTTT.

This clonotype was counted ten times or more. This chain links TRBV20-1 with TRBJ2-7; tentative D call: TRBD1 (5 bases). The CDR3 is 16 residues long. Trimming pared 0 bases from V and 3 bases from J, leaving 18 bases between. Germline CDR1 reads DFQATT; CDR2 reads SNEGSKA (reference sequence). The CDR3 DNA reads as TGCAGTGCTAGAGATCGCGTGACAGCGAGAATCTACGAGCAGTACTTC. It is translated as CSARDRVTARIYEQYF.

Worth noting for this clonotype: A much larger clone sits a single nucleotide away, making a read error possible. The chain has TRBV3-1 and TRBJ1-5; D uncertain. V lost 2 bases and J lost 5, with 16 bases in between. In germline, CDR1 is LGHDT, CDR2 YNNKEL (reference sequence). The CDR3 sequence is 16 residues long. The CDR3 spells CASSQSMMEGHQPQHF. CDR3 nucleotide sequence: TGTGCCAGCAGCCAAAGCATGATGGAGGGTCATCAGCCCCAGCATTTT.

This clonotype was counted ten times or more. The chain couples TRBV13 to TRBJ1-5, with 8 bases aligning to TRBD1. The germline V gene has CDR1 PRHDT and CDR2 FYEKMQ (reference sequence). The CDR3 has 15 residues. Losses at the gene ends were 3 bases for V and 6 bases for J; bases not matched to a gene: 7. This CDR3 reads CASSFRTGPLQPQHF. CDR3 DNA sequence: TGTGCCAGCAGCTTCCGGACAGGGCCACTTCAGCCCCAGCATTTT.

Only a few counts were recorded for this clonotype. The gene calls are TRBV6-1 and TRBJ2-7; D gene ambiguous. The CDR3 runs 15 residues. V shed 1 base and J shed 0 bases, with 10 bases lying between them. Germline V gene sequence: CDR1 MNHNS, CDR2 SASEGT. The CDR3 DNA is TGTGCCAGCAGTGAAGGGCAGGCGAGCTCCTACGAGCAGTACTTC. As protein: CASSEGQASSYEQYF.

This clonotype was picked up many times. The chain carries TRBV6-2 or TRBV6-3 and TRBJ1-4, with D possibly being TRBD1 (6 bases). The germline V gene encodes CDR1 MNHEY and CDR2 SVGEGT. V was pared by 2 bases and J by 3 bases, with 19 bases between. The CDR3 consists of 18 residues. CDR3 in DNA: TGTGCCAGCAGTTACGGGACACCTCTGGTGGACGCTAATGAAAAACTGTTTTTT. Its protein is CASSYGTPLVDANEKLFF.

This clonotype was found once. Possible read error: a much larger clone is one base away. This CDR3 reads CARSQAGFTDTQYF. In DNA form, the CDR3 reads TGTGCCAGGAGTCAGGCCGGTTTCACAGATACGCAGTATTTT. V usage is TRBV25-1 and J usage is TRBJ2-3; D remains unclear. The germline V gene has CDR1 MGHDK and CDR2 SYGVNS. Trimming stripped 9 bases from V and 2 bases from J, with 15 bases between. The CDR3 loop spans 14 amino acids. Combining the CDR3 with reference TRBV25-1 and TRBJ2-3 gives the whole variable domain EADIYQTPRYLVIGTGKKITLECSQTMGHDKMYWYQQDPGMELHLIHYSYGVNSTEKGDLSSESTVSRIRTEHFPLTLESARPSHTSQYLCARSQAGFTDTQYFGPGTRLTVL.

Points on this clonotype: One base away lies a much larger clone, so this may be a sequencing read error. The chain has TRBV4-3 and TRBJ1-1; D gene ambiguous. V shed 4 bases and J shed 6 bases, with 12 bases lying between them. This CDR3 region has 13 residues. Germline CDR1 and CDR2: LGHNA and YSLEER. The CDR3 DNA reads as TGCGCCAGCAGCCCTCCCACGGGCGCTGAAGCTTTCTTT. Amino acid sequence: CASSPPTGAEAFF.

This clonotype was seen more than once but under ten times. The rearrangement links TRBV9 to TRBJ1-5; D ambiguous. The CDR3 has 17 residues. V was trimmed by 3 bases and J by 2 bases, leaving 18 bases between them. The germline CDR1 and CDR2 sequences are SGDLS and YYNGEE. CDR3 DNA: TGTGCCAGCAGCGCCTGGTTTTTGGGGTTGGGCAATCAGCCCCAGCATTTT. It yields the protein CASSAWFLGLGNQPQHF. The full variable domain, rest sourced from reference TRBV9 and TRBJ1-5, is DSGVTQTPKHLITATGQRVTLRCSPRSGDLSVYWYQQSLDQGLQFLIQYYNGEERAKGNILERFSAQQFPDLHSELNLSSLELGDSALYFCASSAWFLGLGNQPQHFGDGTRLSIL.

In regard to this clonotype: The conserved closing phenylalanine or tryptophan is absent in this CDR3, likely reflecting a read error. The chain uses TRBV3-1 and TRBJ2-1; 7 nucleotides line up with TRBD2. V gave up 0 bases and J gave up 13 bases; unmatched junction bases: 6. The CDR3 sequence is 13 residues long. CDR1 LGHDT and CDR2 YNNKEL come from the germline V gene (reference sequence). The CDR3 loop reads CASSQDFAGVQFS. The CDR3 coding sequence is TGTGCCAGCAGCCAAGATTTTGCGGGGGTACAGTTCTCC.

This clonotype was counted only a few times. J is TRBJ2-1 and V is TRBV27; the D is unclear. CDR1 is MNHEY, CDR2 SMNVEV, per germline (reference sequence). The CDR3 is made up of 13 amino acids. The germline V and J ends were trimmed by 1 base and 5 bases, with 6 bases remaining between them. The CDR3 DNA sequence: TGTGCCAGCAGTTTATTTCTTAACAATGAGCAGTTCTTC. This translates into CASSLFLNNEQFF.

The rearrangement uses TRBV12-3 or TRBV12-4 and TRBJ2-3; a possible D gene is TRBD2 (7 bases). The V and J ends lost 6 bases and 3 bases respectively, with 16 bases between them. This CDR3 region has 15 residues. The CDR3 coding sequence is TGTGCCAGCAGCGTAGGGGGAGGGCGTACAGATACGCAGTATTTT. It specifies CASSVGGGRTDTQYF.

This clonotype was detected many times. The chain combines TRBV12-3 or TRBV12-4 with TRBJ2-6, with D hard to call. The ends were cut back, 6 bases at V and 0 bases at J, with 6 bases in the middle. This CDR3 has 14 residues. In DNA form, the CDR3 reads TGTGCCAGCAGACAAAGCTCTGGGGCCAACGTCCTGACTTTC. This sequence encodes CASRQSSGANVLTF.